Listed below are T cell receptor beta chains from one sample, sequenced in a study of a mutant IDH1 vaccine in newly diagnosed glioma. TCRdb's table, derived via immunoSEQ multiplex PCR, lists solely in-frame clones and lacks some. This table has about 36,000 clones, roughly 80% appearing once. No antigens are known for them. The sequencing here drew on peripheral blood mononuclear cells (PBMCs), taken from a glioma patient whose treatment included an IDH1 peptide vaccine. These receptors all stem from a young woman with glioma. Some clones in this sample may be carry-over from other donors' samples. Each CDR3 is given with its conserved first and last residue. D genes are given only for firm matches. A row's size may be missing; if present it is once, few, many or a size class.

J gene: TRBJ2-7; D gene: TRBD1; CDR3 length: 17; clone size: once; V gene: TRBV4-2; CDR3 protein: CASSQAQPRQGGYEQYF; CDR3 DNA: TGTGCCAGCAGCCAAGCCCAGCCCCGACAGGGTGGCTACGAGCAGTACTTC
J gene: TRBJ1-5; D gene: TRBD1; CDR3 length: 16; clone size: few; V gene: TRBV6-9; CDR3 protein: CASTNGGGDDNQPQHF; CDR3 DNA: TGTGCCAGCACCAACGGAGGGGGCGATGACAATCAGCCCCAGCATTTT
J gene: TRBJ1-5; D gene: .; CDR3 length: 14; clone size: few; V gene: TRBV10-3; CDR3 protein: CAISESSGSQPQHF; CDR3 DNA: TGTGCCATCAGTGAGTCTTCAGGGAGTCAGCCCCAGCATTTT
J gene: TRBJ2-3; D gene: .; CDR3 length: 13; clone size: .; V gene: TRBV6-1; CDR3 protein: CASTLGGGDTQYF; CDR3 DNA: TGTGCCAGCACTCTGGGGGGGGGCGATACGCAGTATTTT
J gene: TRBJ2-7; D gene: .; CDR3 length: 15; clone size: .; V gene: TRBV19; CDR3 protein: CATKPGLFHGYEQYF; CDR3 DNA: TGTGCCACCAAGCCCGGCCTCTTTCATGGGTACGAGCAGTACTTC
J gene: TRBJ1-4; D gene: .; CDR3 length: 14; clone size: .; V gene: TRBV30; CDR3 protein: CAWSVRGPREKLFF; CDR3 DNA: TGTGCCTGGAGTGTTCGGGGGCCTCGGGAAAAACTGTTTTTT
J gene: TRBJ1-2; D gene: TRBD1; CDR3 length: 15; clone size: .; V gene: TRBV30; CDR3 protein: CAWSVQRQGARGYTF; CDR3 DNA: TGTGCCTGGAGTGTACAAAGACAGGGGGCGCGTGGCTACACCTTC
J gene: TRBJ1-1; D gene: .; CDR3 length: 16; clone size: once; V gene: TRBV28; CDR3 protein: CASSLLRDKPNTEAFF; CDR3 DNA: TGTGCCAGCAGTTTATTGAGGGACAAACCGAACACTGAAGCTTTCTTT
J gene: TRBJ1-3; D gene: .; CDR3 length: 15; clone size: few; V gene: TRBV7-8; CDR3 protein: CASSSGFISGNTIYF; CDR3 DNA: TGTGCCAGCAGCTCCGGGTTCATCTCTGGAAACACCATATATTTT
J gene: TRBJ1-1; D gene: .; CDR3 length: 12; clone size: .; V gene: TRBV29-1; CDR3 protein: CSAARGNTEAFF; CDR3 DNA: TGCAGCGCTGCGCGGGGGAACACTGAAGCTTTCTTT
J gene: TRBJ1-2; D gene: .; CDR3 length: 13; clone size: .; V gene: TRBV19; CDR3 protein: CASTWQGLDGYTF; CDR3 DNA: TGTGCCAGTACGTGGCAGGGCCTCGACGGCTACACCTTC
J gene: TRBJ1-4; D gene: .; CDR3 length: 14; clone size: .; V gene: TRBV14; CDR3 protein: CASSPTATNEKLFF; CDR3 DNA: TGTGCCAGCAGCCCCACCGCAACTAATGAAAAACTGTTTTTT
J gene: TRBJ1-1; D gene: .; CDR3 length: 13; clone size: few; V gene: TRBV6-1; CDR3 protein: CASSERVNTEAFF; CDR3 DNA: TGTGCCAGCAGTGAAAGGGTCAACACTGAAGCTTTCTTT
J gene: TRBJ2-1; D gene: TRBD1; CDR3 length: 16; clone size: .; V gene: TRBV5-6; CDR3 protein: CASSLGGQGQGGEQFF; CDR3 DNA: TGTGCCAGCAGCTTGGGGGGACAGGGCCAGGGGGGTGAGCAGTTCTTC
J gene: TRBJ1-5; D gene: TRBD1; CDR3 length: 15; clone size: .; V gene: TRBV11-2; CDR3 protein: CASSPGQGVNQPQHF; CDR3 DNA: TGTGCCAGCAGCCCGGGACAGGGGGTGAATCAGCCCCAGCATTTT
J gene: TRBJ2-7; D gene: .; CDR3 length: 14; clone size: .; V gene: TRBV27; CDR3 protein: CASSFGLNSYEQYF; CDR3 DNA: TGTGCCAGCAGTTTTGGACTGAACTCCTACGAGCAGTACTTC
J gene: TRBJ1-1; D gene: .; CDR3 length: 13; clone size: few; V gene: TRBV30; CDR3 protein: CAWSNGVNTEAFF; CDR3 DNA: TGTGCCTGGAGTAATGGGGTGAACACTGAAGCTTTCTTT
J gene: TRBJ2-1; D gene: .; CDR3 length: 15; clone size: .; V gene: TRBV19; CDR3 protein: CASSIAVRSYNEQFF; CDR3 DNA: TGTGCCAGTAGTATAGCCGTCCGGAGTTACAATGAGCAGTTCTTC
J gene: TRBJ1-4; D gene: TRBD1; CDR3 length: 13; clone size: .; V gene: TRBV6-6; CDR3 protein: CASSPTGQEELFF; CDR3 DNA: TGTGCCAGCAGCCCAACGGGACAGGAGGAACTGTTTTTT
J gene: TRBJ1-5; D gene: .; CDR3 length: 13; clone size: .; V gene: TRBV9; CDR3 protein: CASSGDSNQPQHF; CDR3 DNA: TGTGCCAGTTCAGGGGATAGCAATCAGCCCCAGCATTTT
J gene: TRBJ1-4; D gene: .; CDR3 length: 14; clone size: .; V gene: TRBV2; CDR3 protein: CASSEGQGGEKLFF; CDR3 DNA: TGTGCCAGCAGTGAGGGCCAGGGAGGGGAAAAACTGTTTTTT
J gene: TRBJ2-5; D gene: TRBD1; CDR3 length: 15; clone size: .; V gene: TRBV30; CDR3 protein: CAWTPQQGTGETQYF; CDR3 DNA: TGTGCCTGGACGCCTCAACAGGGGACAGGGGAGACCCAGTACTTC
J gene: TRBJ2-7; D gene: TRBD2; CDR3 length: 12; clone size: .; V gene: TRBV2; CDR3 protein: CASSATSNEQYF; CDR3 DNA: TGTGCCAGCAGCGCGACTAGCAACGAGCAGTACTTC
J gene: TRBJ1-5; D gene: .; CDR3 length: 15; clone size: few; V gene: TRBV9; CDR3 protein: CASSTGTQSNQPQHF; CDR3 DNA: TGTGCCAGCAGCACAGGGACCCAAAGCAATCAGCCCCAGCATTTT
J gene: TRBJ1-2; D gene: .; CDR3 length: 13; clone size: once; V gene: TRBV25-1; CDR3 protein: CASSEYRNYGYTF; CDR3 DNA: TGTGCCAGCAGTGAATACAGGAATTATGGCTACACCTTC
J gene: TRBJ1-2; D gene: .; CDR3 length: 15; clone size: .; V gene: TRBV27; CDR3 protein: CASSSAGAGIYGYTF; CDR3 DNA: TGTGCCAGCAGTTCAGCGGGGGCAGGGATTTATGGCTACACCTTC
J gene: TRBJ1-2; D gene: .; CDR3 length: 13; clone size: .; V gene: TRBV18; CDR3 protein: CASSPGVRYGYTF; CDR3 DNA: TGTGCCAGCTCACCGGGGGTACGGTATGGCTACACCTTC
J gene: TRBJ2-1; D gene: TRBD2; CDR3 length: 14; clone size: .; V gene: TRBV19; CDR3 protein: CASAGTSGRSEQFF; CDR3 DNA: TGTGCCAGTGCCGGGACTAGCGGGAGGTCTGAGCAGTTCTTC
J gene: TRBJ2-5; D gene: .; CDR3 length: 15; clone size: .; V gene: TRBV7-8; CDR3 protein: CASSLAGSRPETQYF; CDR3 DNA: TGTGCCAGCAGCTTAGCGGGTAGCCGCCCGGAGACCCAGTACTTC
J gene: TRBJ1-4; D gene: .; CDR3 length: 15; clone size: .; V gene: TRBV5-1; CDR3 protein: CASSFLGSPNEKLFF; CDR3 DNA: TGCGCCAGCAGCTTTTTGGGCTCCCCTAATGAAAAACTGTTTTTT
J gene: TRBJ1-1; D gene: .; CDR3 length: 15; clone size: .; V gene: TRBV6-5; CDR3 protein: CASSYWNDLNTEAFF; CDR3 DNA: TGTGCCAGCAGTTACTGGAACGATTTGAACACTGAAGCTTTCTTT
J gene: TRBJ2-4; D gene: .; CDR3 length: 10; clone size: .; V gene: TRBV29-1; CDR3 protein: CSVEENIQYF; CDR3 DNA: TGCAGCGTTGAAGAAAACATTCAGTACTTC
J gene: TRBJ1-5; D gene: .; CDR3 length: 13; clone size: .; V gene: TRBV5-1; CDR3 protein: CASSLLRPGPQHF; CDR3 DNA: TGCGCCAGCAGCTTGCTCCGCCCGGGGCCCCAGCATTTT
J gene: TRBJ2-7; D gene: .; CDR3 length: 18; clone size: .; V gene: TRBV6-1; CDR3 protein: CASSARWGSGSEAYEQYF; CDR3 DNA: TGTGCCAGCAGTGCAAGATGGGGTAGCGGTTCCGAGGCCTACGAGCAGTACTTC
J gene: TRBJ2-7; D gene: TRBD2; CDR3 length: 13; clone size: .; V gene: TRBV7-8; CDR3 protein: CASSPSGGYEQYF; CDR3 DNA: TGTGCCAGCAGCCCGAGCGGGGGGTACGAGCAGTACTTC
J gene: TRBJ1-1; D gene: .; CDR3 length: 11; clone size: few; V gene: TRBV29-1; CDR3 protein: CSASKITEAFF; CDR3 DNA: TGCAGCGCTTCTAAGATCACTGAAGCTTTCTTT
J gene: TRBJ2-2; D gene: TRBD2; CDR3 length: 19; clone size: .; V gene: TRBV2; CDR3 protein: CASRGLASGRGSSTGELFF; CDR3 DNA: TGTGCCAGCAGGGGACTTGCTAGCGGGCGAGGGTCGAGTACCGGGGAGCTGTTTTTT
J gene: TRBJ1-1; D gene: .; CDR3 length: 18; clone size: .; V gene: TRBV27; CDR3 protein: CASTPGWGRRGEGTEAFF; CDR3 DNA: TGTGCCAGCACCCCAGGTTGGGGGCGCCGAGGGGAGGGAACTGAAGCTTTCTTT
J gene: TRBJ2-7; D gene: .; CDR3 length: 16; clone size: .; V gene: TRBV13; CDR3 protein: CASSFGGGPLPYEQYF; CDR3 DNA: TGTGCCAGCAGCTTCGGGGGAGGCCCTCTCCCCTACGAGCAGTACTTC
J gene: TRBJ1-1; D gene: .; CDR3 length: 15; clone size: .; V gene: TRBV27; CDR3 protein: CASSLSGTLNTEAFF; CDR3 DNA: TGTGCCAGCAGTTTATCGGGGACCCTGAACACTGAAGCTTTCTTT
J gene: TRBJ1-4; D gene: .; CDR3 length: 15; clone size: .; V gene: TRBV28; CDR3 protein: CASSLSSKANEKLFF; CDR3 DNA: TGTGCCAGCAGTTTAAGTTCCAAGGCAAATGAAAAACTGTTTTTT
J gene: TRBJ1-1; D gene: .; CDR3 length: 14; clone size: once; V gene: TRBV6-6; CDR3 protein: CASSPRGSGTEAFF; CDR3 DNA: TGTGCCAGCAGCCCCCGGGGTTCGGGCACTGAAGCTTTCTTT
J gene: TRBJ2-1; D gene: .; CDR3 length: 15; clone size: .; V gene: TRBV9; CDR3 protein: CASSPRTYPEDEQFF; CDR3 DNA: TGTGCCAGCAGCCCTCGGACTTACCCGGAGGATGAGCAGTTCTTC
J gene: TRBJ1-1; D gene: .; CDR3 length: 13; clone size: .; V gene: TRBV18; CDR3 protein: CASSPPANTEAFF; CDR3 DNA: TGTGCCAGCTCACCACCGGCGAACACTGAAGCTTTCTTT
J gene: TRBJ1-1; D gene: TRBD1; CDR3 length: 13; clone size: .; V gene: TRBV2; CDR3 protein: CASSGEGATEAFF; CDR3 DNA: TGTGCCAGCAGCGGCGAGGGGGCCACTGAAGCTTTCTTT
J gene: TRBJ2-3; D gene: .; CDR3 length: 15; clone size: .; V gene: TRBV28; CDR3 protein: CASTLSRFSTDTQYF; CDR3 DNA: TGTGCCAGCACCTTAAGCAGGTTTAGCACAGATACGCAGTATTTT
J gene: TRBJ2-5; D gene: .; CDR3 length: 15; clone size: .; V gene: TRBV6-5; CDR3 protein: CASSYSAGWQETQYF; CDR3 DNA: TGTGCCAGCAGTTACTCGGCAGGGTGGCAAGAGACCCAGTACTTC
J gene: TRBJ2-7; D gene: .; CDR3 length: 13; clone size: .; V gene: TRBV6-5; CDR3 protein: CASSQTISYEQYF; CDR3 DNA: TGTGCCAGCAGCCAGACTATCTCCTACGAGCAGTACTTC
J gene: TRBJ2-7; D gene: TRBD2; CDR3 length: 18; clone size: .; V gene: TRBV13; CDR3 protein: CASSLASGIGPGSYEQYF; CDR3 DNA: TGTGCCAGCAGCTTAGCTAGCGGGATAGGCCCCGGCTCCTACGAGCAGTACTTC
J gene: TRBJ2-3; D gene: .; CDR3 length: 16; clone size: .; V gene: TRBV5-4; CDR3 protein: CASSPPRRVFTDTQYF; CDR3 DNA: TGTGCCAGCAGCCCGCCTCGACGGGTTTTTACAGATACGCAGTATTTT
J gene: TRBJ2-1; D gene: TRBD2; CDR3 length: 15; clone size: .; V gene: TRBV19; CDR3 protein: CASRAPGLADNEQFF; CDR3 DNA: TGTGCCAGTAGGGCTCCGGGACTAGCCGACAATGAGCAGTTCTTC
J gene: TRBJ1-3; D gene: .; CDR3 length: 16; clone size: once; V gene: TRBV4-1; CDR3 protein: CASSQDDRSSGNTIYF; CDR3 DNA: TGCGCCAGCAGCCAGGATGATCGGAGCTCTGGAAACACCATATATTTT
J gene: TRBJ2-7; D gene: TRBD2; CDR3 length: 15; clone size: .; V gene: TRBV18; CDR3 protein: CASSPLTSGGNEQYF; CDR3 DNA: TGTGCCAGCTCACCATTGACTAGCGGCGGCAACGAGCAGTACTTC